Listed here are 27 T cell receptor beta chains from one sample, sequenced in a study of blood T cell repertoires in COVID-19 (dated by TCRdb to the early 2020s). The library was obtained by the immunoSEQ multiplex PCR assay. TCRdb limited this immuneACCESS table to in-frame rearrangements with V and J called. A share of clones is missing; checked studies link under half to unresolved V genes, and the rest is unexplained. In all, the sample holds approximately 170,000 clones, and 88% of those were seen once. Of the sample, roughly 8.9% falls within the top ten clones. The specimen was PBMCs or T cells enriched from blood (not recorded which). The source of these receptors is a woman aged 18-30 years who had recovered from COVID-19.

The gene calls are TRBV2 and TRBJ1-1, with 8 bases matching TRBD1. Germline V gives CDR1 SNHLY, CDR2 FYNNEI. The J segment lost 1 base and the V segment lost 9 bases, leaving 7 bases of the junction unmatched. The CDR3 is made up of 14 amino acids. The CDR3 here is CAREAGTGNTEAFF. Written as DNA, the CDR3 is TGTGCCAGAGAGGCCGGGACAGGGAACACTGAAGCTTTCTTT.

The chain joins TRBV20-1 to TRBJ1-2; D not resolved. Per germline, CDR1 DFQATT and CDR2 SNEGSKA (reference sequence). The CDR3 covers 9 residues. Deletions cut 4 bases from V and 5 bases from J, with 2 bases between. The CDR3 loop is CSATYGYTF. The CDR3 DNA follows: TGCAGTGCTACGTATGGCTACACCTTC.

The chain is built from TRBV7-2 and TRBJ2-1; possibly TRBD2 for D (5 bases). Trimming removed 1 base from V and 9 bases from J, with 16 bases in between. CDR1 and CDR2 from the germline V gene are SGHTA and FQGNSA. This CDR3 is 15 amino acids long. In DNA, the CDR3 is TGTGCCAGCAGCTTAGTCGGCCTAGCTTCGGTTGAGCAGTTCTTC. This encodes CASSLVGLASVEQFF. The full variable domain, rest sourced from reference TRBV7-2 and TRBJ2-1, is GAGVSQSPSNKVTEKGKDVELRCDPISGHTALYWYRQSLGQGLEFLIYFQGNSAPDKSGLPSDRFSAERTGGSVSTLTIQRTQQEDSAVYLCASSLVGLASVEQFFGPGTRLTVL.

This chain links TRBV9 with TRBJ2-3, with D perhaps TRBD2 (7 bases). The germline CDR1 and CDR2 sequences are SGDLS and YYNGEE. The V and J ends lost 3 bases and 1 base respectively, with 15 bases between them. The length of the CDR3 is 16 residues. As DNA, the CDR3 is TGTGCCAGCAGCGCATCTCGGGGGGCTGGCACAGATACGCAGTATTTT. It yields the protein CASSASRGAGTDTQYF. The full variable domain, rest sourced from reference TRBV9 and TRBJ2-3, is DSGVTQTPKHLITATGQRVTLRCSPRSGDLSVYWYQQSLDQGLQFLIQYYNGEERAKGNILERFSAQQFPDLHSELNLSSLELGDSALYFCASSASRGAGTDTQYFGPGTRLTVL.

This clone has just one count. Relative to the germline gene, one junction end is altered; a read error may explain this. This rearrangement joins TRBV7-8 to TRBJ2-7, with D possibly called TRBD1 or TRBD2 (7 bases each). Germline CDR1 and CDR2: SGHVS and FQNEAQ. The CDR3 consists of 13 residues. The CDR3 region has the DNA TGTGCCAGCAGCCAGGGGGTGGCGGGAGAGGCGAACTTC. Translating it yields CASSQGVAGEANF.

The chain joins TRBV3-1 (or the pseudogene TRBV3-2) to TRBJ2-1; 9 bases map to TRBD2. V trimming: 1 base; J trimming: 5 bases; junction bases outside the gene matches: 15. The CDR3 has 19 residues. The germline gives CDR1 LGHDT, CDR2 YNNKEL (reference sequence). The CDR3 DNA sequence: TGTGCCAGCAGCCAAGCCTCTCGGGGTAGAGCGGGGGGAAACAATGAGCAGTTCTTC. Its protein is CASSQASRGRAGGNNEQFF.

This clone was seen once. The J gene is TRBJ2-7, the V gene TRBV2, with 9 positions matching TRBD1. V lost 6 bases and J lost 11; bases outside the gene matches: 8. CDR3 length: 12 amino acids. The germline gives CDR1 SNHLY, CDR2 FYNNEI. This CDR3 reads CASRDRGSQEYF. The CDR3 nucleotides are TGTGCCAGCAGGGACAGGGGTTCTCAGGAGTACTTC.

This sequence joins TRBV7-3 and TRBJ2-7; 10 nucleotides align to TRBD1. The germline gives CDR1 SGHTA, CDR2 FQGTGA. V was clipped by 2 bases and J by 6 bases; unmatched bases: 10. The CDR3 length is 16 residues. DNA of the CDR3: TGTGCCAGCAGCTTATTCTCCGGGACAGGGGCCAGCGAGCAGTACTTC. Translation gives CASSLFSGTGASEQYF.

The J gene is TRBJ2-2, the V gene TRBV29-1; possible D gene TRBD1, 6 bases. V lost 6 bases and J 4 bases, leaving 6 bases between the germline ends. The CDR3 contains 11 residues. CDR1 SQVTM and CDR2 ANQGSEA come from the germline V gene. DNA for the CDR3: TGCAGCGTAGGGGGCACCGGGGAGCTGTTTTTT. Translation: CSVGGTGELFF.

This clone was observed a single time. V and J are TRBV7-3 and TRBJ2-1; 7 nucleotides match TRBD1. This CDR3 has 14 residues. Germline-derived CDR1 and CDR2 are SGHTA and FQGTGA. After removal of 5 bases from V and 10 bases from J, the junction contained 11 bases not matched to a gene. The CDR3 is CASSPEIRTGEQFF. The CDR3 DNA follows: TGTGCCAGCAGCCCAGAAATAAGGACAGGAGAGCAGTTCTTC.

The chain couples TRBV2 to TRBJ1-6, with D unresolved. The CDR3 covers 15 residues. The V gene's germline CDR1 is SNHLY and CDR2 FYNNEI. Trimming pared 4 bases from V and 6 bases from J, leaving 13 bases between. The CDR3 loop reads CASSGASQPNSPLHF. As DNA, the CDR3 is TGTGCCAGCAGTGGGGCGTCGCAGCCTAATTCACCCCTCCACTTT.

V gene TRBV7-9 combines with J gene TRBJ1-2; D gene uncertain. The germline V and J ends were trimmed by 5 bases and 3 bases, with 7 bases remaining between them. CDR1 and CDR2 from the germline V gene are SEHNR and FQNEAQ (reference sequence). The CDR3 consists of 12 residues. CDR3 nucleotides: TGTGCCAGCAGCCAGGCCGACTATGGCTACACCTTC. Translation: CASSQADYGYTF.

The V and J genes are TRBV7-6 and TRBJ1-1, with a weak D call TRBD1 (6 bases). Germline V lookup: CDR1 SGHVS, CDR2 FNYEAQ. The CDR3 totals 15 residues. The V end was cut by 1 base, the J end by 2 bases, with 11 bases between. DNA for the CDR3: TGTGCCAGCAGCTTAGGGGCAGGGGCTAACACTGAAGCTTTCTTT. It is translated as CASSLGAGANTEAFF.

The rearrangement joins TRBV4-1 to TRBJ1-2, with D unclear. V was clipped by 0 bases and J by 4 bases, with 15 bases between them. Germline values: CDR1 MGHRA, CDR2 YSYEKL. CDR3 size: 16 residues. CDR3 nucleotide sequence: TGCGCCAGCAGCCAAGATCTAGGCAGAGCCTTCTATGGCTACACCTTC. Translated: CASSQDLGRAFYGYTF.

V usage is TRBV15 and J usage is TRBJ1-6; no reliable D call. V lost 1 base and J lost 7, with 8 bases in between. The CDR3 runs to 14 residues. Germline assignment: CDR1 LNHNV and CDR2 YYDKDF (reference sequence). CDR3 bases: TGTGCCACCAGCAGAGTTCTCTTCAATTCACCCCTCCACTTT. It yields the protein CATSRVLFNSPLHF.

V usage is TRBV7-2 and J usage is TRBJ2-3, with 7 positions matching TRBD1. Germline CDR1 SGHTA, CDR2 FQGNSA. Germline trimming cut 4 bases from V and 4 bases from J; bases unmatched to any gene: 8. The CDR3 extends over 15 amino acids. CDR3 sequence: CASSSTGARPDTQYF. CDR3 sequence (DNA): TGTGCCAGCAGCTCAACAGGGGCGCGCCCAGATACGCAGTATTTT.

This rearrangement joins TRBV18 to TRBJ2-7; D is unclear. This CDR3 region has 12 residues. Germline V gene data show CDR1 as KGHSH and CDR2 as LQKENI. V gave up 6 bases and J gave up 2 bases, with 8 bases separating them. For the CDR3, the DNA is TGTGCCAGCTCTCCTGACACCTACGAGCAGTACTTC. It translates to CASSPDTYEQYF.

The V call is TRBV11-3, the J call TRBJ2-1, with 7 bases fitting TRBD2. V was clipped by 3 bases and J by 7 bases; unmatched bases: 6. CDR3 length: 14 amino acids. The germline CDR1 and CDR2 sequences are SGHNT and YENEEA. The CDR3 protein is CASSLVGLENEQFF. The CDR3 region has the DNA TGTGCCAGCAGCTTGGTCGGACTAGAGAATGAGCAGTTCTTC.

The gene calls are TRBV7-9 and TRBJ1-3; perhaps TRBD1 as D (6 bases). V lost 2 bases and J lost 0, with 8 bases in between. Germline assignment: CDR1 SEHNR and CDR2 FQNEAQ (reference sequence). This CDR3 contains 15 residues. The CDR3 sequence: CASSLWTDSGNTIYF. CDR3 sequence (DNA): TGTGCCAGCAGCTTATGGACAGACTCTGGAAACACCATATATTTT.

This CDR3 is CASSEARREKLFF. In DNA, the CDR3 is TGTGCCAGCAGTGAAGCCCGTCGTGAAAAACTGTTTTTT. The V gene is TRBV2, the J gene TRBJ1-4; D gene unclear. The germline V gene has CDR1 SNHLY and CDR2 FYNNEI. The CDR3 is made up of 13 amino acids. V lost 0 bases and J lost 7, with 6 bases in between. The full variable domain, rest sourced from reference TRBV2 and TRBJ1-4, is EPEVTQTPSHQVTQMGQEVILRCVPISNHLYFYWYRQILGQKVEFLVSFYNNEISEKSEIFDDQFSVERPDGSNFTLKIRSTKLEDSAMYFCASSEARREKLFFGSGTQLSVL.

The genes are TRBV21-1 and TRBJ1-5; the D call of TRBD1 is as the table states it, not checked on the DNA. TRBV21-1 is listed as a pseudogene. The length of the CDR3 is 15 residues. This CDR3 reads CASSKGGQENQPQHF. The CDR3 nucleotides read TGTGCCAGCAGCAAAGGGGGACAGGAAAATCAGCCCCAGCATTTT.

The gene calls are TRBV5-4 and TRBJ2-7; D is uncertain. CDR1 is SGHNT, CDR2 YYREEE, per germline (reference sequence). The length of the CDR3 is 15 residues. V was trimmed by 0 bases and J by 5 bases, leaving 15 bases between them. The CDR3 loop is CASSLGPLLENEQYF. The DNA of the CDR3 is TGTGCCAGCAGCTTGGGACCGCTCCTGGAGAACGAGCAGTACTTC.

The gene calls are TRBV6-2 or TRBV6-3 and TRBJ2-1; D is undetermined. Germline values: CDR1 MNHEY, CDR2 SVGEGT. The CDR3 consists of 11 residues. Trimming removed 5 bases from V and 6 bases from J, with 5 bases in between. This chain's CDR3 is CASSRSNEQFF. Written as DNA, the CDR3 is TGTGCCAGCAGTCGCAGCAATGAGCAGTTCTTC.

This clone has a single count. The V call is TRBV6-5, the J call TRBJ2-3; TRBD1 agrees at 9 bases. The V gene end was trimmed by 4 bases and the J gene end by 3 bases; junction bases not matched to a gene: 8. Germline CDR1 and CDR2: MNHEY and SVGAGI. The CDR3 is 16 amino acids. The CDR3 loop is CASSFPPGQGTDTQYF. The CDR3, as DNA: TGTGCCAGCAGTTTCCCCCCGGGACAGGGTACAGATACGCAGTATTTT.

This clone was picked up one time. V usage is TRBV5-1 and J usage is TRBJ2-1; D gene ambiguous. CDR3 length equals 14 residues. CDR1 and CDR2 from the germline V gene are SGHRS and YFSETQ. Trimming took 1 base from V and 5 from J, leaving 10 bases between them. Here the CDR3 DNA reads TGCGCCAGCAGCTTGTGGGCTCCCCACAATGAGCAGTTCTTC. This codes for CASSLWAPHNEQFF.

V and J are TRBV7-2 and TRBJ2-1, with 11 nucleotides matching TRBD2. Germline loops: CDR1 SGHTA, CDR2 FQGNSA. Trimming at V came to 2 bases and at J to 4 bases, leaving 4 bases not matched to a gene. The CDR3 is 16 amino acids. The CDR3, as DNA: TGTGCCAGCAGCTTAAGACCTAGCGGGGGGTACAATGAGCAGTTCTTC. Translation: CASSLRPSGGYNEQFF.

The V and J genes are TRBV24-1 and TRBJ2-1, with TRBD1 identical over 8 bases. This CDR3 contains 16 residues. Germline V CDR1 and CDR2: KGHDR, SFDVKD. The V gene end was trimmed by 1 base and the J gene end by 2 bases; junction bases not matched to a gene: 3. The CDR3 nucleotides read TGTGCCACCAGTGATTTAGAGACAGGGGCCTACAATGAGCAGTTCTTC. Its translation: CATSDLETGAYNEQFF.